These T cell receptor beta chains were read from a single sample in a study of blood T cell repertoires in COVID-19. Profiled with immunoSEQ multiplex PCR; TCRdb holds only in-frame clones, not every one. The data show 290,000 or so clones, with approximately 82% seen just once and approximately 5% held by the top ten. Sequences were obtained from PBMCs or T cells enriched from blood (not recorded which). These receptors were taken from a man in his forties who had been exposed to COVID-19. Both conserved end residues are part of each CDR3. The D gene is left open where the match is weak. Size is omitted from some rows. Given values are once, few, many or a class for expanded clones.

TRBV19	-	TRBJ1-1	-	TGTGCCAGTACCCTGAGTTGGGGGGCTGAAGCTTTCTTT	CASTLSWGAEAFF
TRBV6-5	-	TRBJ1-1	TRBD1	TGTGCCAGCAGTTACGGGTTGGGACAGGTGAACACTGAAGCTTTCTTT	CASSYGLGQVNTEAFF
TRBV7-3	once	TRBJ1-2	-	TGTGCCAGCAGCTCGAATCCGGTCGGCTACACCTTC	CASSSNPVGYTF
TRBV4-1	-	TRBJ2-3	TRBD2	TGCGCCAGCAGCCTTAGACTAGCCGGAGGAGATACGCAGTATTTT	CASSLRLAGGDTQYF
TRBV19	-	TRBJ2-2	TRBD1	TGTGCCAGTAGCAGTGGGACAGCGAACACCGGGGAGCTGTTTTTT	CASSSGTANTGELFF
TRBV19	-	TRBJ1-3	-	TGTGCCAGTAGTATAATGGGAGACTCTGGAAACACCATATATTTT	CASSIMGDSGNTIYF
TRBV29-1	few	TRBJ2-5	-	TGCAGCGTACGGGACTTTACAGAGACCCAGTACTTC	CSVRDFTETQYF
TRBV6-4	few	TRBJ2-1	TRBD2	TGTGCCAGCAGTGACTCGACTAGCGGGAGCAATGAGCAGTTCTTC	CASSDSTSGSNEQFF
TRBV11-3	-	TRBJ2-7	TRBD2	TGTGCCAGCAGCTTATCGGCGGGAGAGGCCTACGAGCAGTACTTC	CASSLSAGEAYEQYF
TRBV9	-	TRBJ2-3	-	TGTGCCAGCAGCGGACAGATGGATACGCAGTATTTT	CASSGQMDTQYF
TRBV6-5	-	TRBJ2-6	-	TGTGCCAGCAGGGACCAGGGTACTGGGGCCAACGTCCTGACTTTC	CASRDQGTGANVLTF
TRBV6-1	-	TRBJ1-5	-	TGTGCCAGCATTGACGGGACAAGCTATAGCAATCAGCCCCAGCATTTT	CASIDGTSYSNQPQHF
TRBV5-6	-	TRBJ1-5	-	TGTGCCAGCAGCTTGCTTCGTAGCAATCAGCCCCAGCATTTT	CASSLLRSNQPQHF
TRBV2	-	TRBJ2-7	TRBD2	TGTGCCAGCCAGGAAGGACTAGCGGGAGCCGGAGTCACGGGGGAGCAGTACTTC	CASQEGLAGAGVTGEQYF
TRBV30	-	TRBJ2-5	TRBD2	TGTGCCTGGAGTGAGGGGACTACCCGGGAGACCCAGTACTTC	CAWSEGTTRETQYF
TRBV28	-	TRBJ1-6	-	TGTGCCAGCAGTCCTATGGACAAGCTGGAGTCACCCCTCCACTTT	CASSPMDKLESPLHF
TRBV5-6	-	TRBJ1-5	TRBD1	TGTGCCAGCAGCTTGGGGTCAGCAGGGGGCGAAACACAGCCCCAGCATTTT	CASSLGSAGGETQPQHF
TRBV27	-	TRBJ2-7	TRBD1	TGTGCCAGCAGTCCGGGACAGCCCTACGAGCAGTACTTC	CASSPGQPYEQYF
TRBV5-1	few	TRBJ2-7	TRBD2	TGCGCCAGCAGCTTGATGGGGGCGGTGGTAGCGGGAGGAACTTACGAGCAGTACTTC	CASSLMGAVVAGGTYEQYF
TRBV21-1	-	TRBJ2-7	-	TGTGCCAGCACCAGCGGGAGGGATTGTCCCGAGCAGTACTTC	CASTSGRDCPEQYF
TRBV7-2	-	TRBJ2-5	-	TGTGCCAGCAGCCGGGGGATTCAAGAGACCCAGTACTTC	CASSRGIQETQYF
TRBV7-6	-	TRBJ1-3	-	TGTGCCAGCATCTATCGACACCGACAAAACACCATATATTTT	CASIYRHRQNTIYF
TRBV4-1	-	TRBJ2-7	-	TGCGCCAGCAGCCAAGGTGAGGACAACTCCTACGAGCAGTACTTC	CASSQGEDNSYEQYF
TRBV2	-	TRBJ2-2	TRBD2	TGTGCCAGCTGGTGGACTAGCGGCAACACCGGGGAGCTGTTTTTT	CASWWTSGNTGELFF
TRBV14	-	TRBJ2-1	TRBD2	TGTGCCAGCAGACCCGGACTAGCGGGAGAATACTACAATGAGCAGTTCTTC	CASRPGLAGEYYNEQFF
TRBV5-4	few	TRBJ2-7	TRBD2	TGTGCCAGCAGCTTGGATCTAGCGGGAACCTACGAGCAGTACTTC	CASSLDLAGTYEQYF
TRBV20-1	once	TRBJ2-2	-	TGCAGTGCTAGTCGAGGGGGAGACACCGGGGAGCTGTTTTTT	CSASRGGDTGELFF
TRBV30	-	TRBJ1-4	-	TGTGCCTGTACACAGGGCAATGAAAAACTGTTTTTT	CACTQGNEKLFF
TRBV10-3	-	TRBJ2-7	-	TGTGCCATCACTCAGGGGTCAGTCTACGAGCAGTACTTC	CAITQGSVYEQYF
TRBV30	-	TRBJ1-4	-	TGTGCCTGGCGGCGGAGGGGAGCAACTAATGAAAAACTGTTTTTT	CAWRRRGATNEKLFF
TRBV15	-	TRBJ2-3	-	TGTGCCACCCGGGCTAGCGGCACAGATACGCAGTATTTT	CATRASGTDTQYF
TRBV5-4	-	TRBJ2-1	TRBD2	TGTGCCAGCAGCTTCCAGGGCGGGAGGGCCGGTGAGCAGTTCTTC	CASSFQGGRAGEQFF
TRBV12-5	-	TRBJ1-5	TRBD1	TGTGCTAGTGGTCCGGGACAGGGAGCTCCGGCCCAGCATTTT	CASGPGQGAPAQHF
TRBV6-6	-	TRBJ1-2	-	TGTGCCAGCAGTTACGGGGCAGGGGCTAACTATGGCTACACCTTC	CASSYGAGANYGYTF
TRBV27	-	TRBJ1-1	-	TGTGCCAGCAGCCCCCTCGGGGGGTCGTACACTGAAGCTTTCTTT	CASSPLGGSYTEAFF
TRBV2	once	TRBJ1-1	-	TGTGCCAGCAGCACGGACTCGAACACTGAAGCTTTCTTT	CASSTDSNTEAFF
TRBV6-5	-	TRBJ2-5	TRBD1	TGTGCCAGCAAAACGGGAACAGGGGGAGGCCAGTACTTC	CASKTGTGGGQYF
TRBV2	-	TRBJ2-1	TRBD2	TGTGCCAGCCGAGTAGGGACTAGCGGGACCAATGAGCAGTTCTTC	CASRVGTSGTNEQFF
TRBV24-1	-	TRBJ2-6	-	TGTGCCACCAGTGACCCCACAGACTCTGGGGCCAACGTCCTGACTTTC	CATSDPTDSGANVLTF
TRBV11-3	many	TRBJ1-3	-	TGTGCCAGCAGCCCGCGGGGGGTCAGCTCTGGAAACACCATATATTTT	CASSPRGVSSGNTIYF